What follows is one TCR beta chain and its context. Many counts were recorded for this clonotype. It lacks a known antigen. Base qualities were left out, and no much larger clone turns up one base away. The germline V gene provides CDR1 SGHAT and CDR2 FQNNGV. Clipping removes 8 bases from V and 0 bases from J, with 6 as the unmatched junction base count. Its CDR3 holds 15 amino acids, cysteine through phenylalanine. Kept here is only the CDR3 DNA, which spans 45 bases and is read in frame from base 1. These data come from a study of T cell repertoires in cytomegalovirus infection (dated by TCRdb to about 2019). Study-wide context: Recently identified HLA-C-restricted CMV epitopes, whose presentation resists viral immunomodulation, were targeted by peptide stimulations together with well-studied HLA-B-restricted epitopes. Because public TCR beta signatures pointed to carriage of CMV infection together with the matching HLA type, the HLA type of each donor mattered for the analysis.

On the study overall, not on this receptor specifically: Cumulative frequency of public TCR beta family members discriminated carriers of CMV infection plus the relevant HLA type in this cohort and an independent 352-donor cohort. In the ex vivo response, HLA-C-restricted CMV-specific TCR beta clonotypes were dominant, and in two of eight donors the single most frequent clonotype came from this HLA-C-restricted group.

The data were produced on an Illumina HiSeq 1500. TCRdb trimmed the raw reads at Q25, called clones with MiXCR and kept productive beta chains. A single entry per CDR3 protein holds the most common genes and DNA from its merged rows. The sample table contains approximately 910,000 distinct CDR3 sequences; only one count was recorded for 31% of them. Around an eighth of the sample is in the top ten clones. Taken with the paper, the label for treatment or condition translates to: in vitro stimulation with specific CMV peptide epitopes to enrich CMV-specific T cells. Sequences were derived from cultured CD8+ T cells from PBMCs, sampled from culture after CMV antigen stimulation. The TCR sequence derives from a human donor in good health (CMV status not recorded). Some clones in this sample may be carry-over from other donors' samples. This chain joins TRBV11-2 to TRBJ1-3, with TRBD1 matching 8 junction bases. In nucleotide form, the sequence is TGTGCCAGCGGAATCCAGGGGGCCTCTGGAAACACCATATATTTT. This gives the protein CASGIQGASGNTIYF.